The rows below give T cell receptor beta chains drawn from one sample of a study of blood T cell repertoires in COVID-19. The method was immunoSEQ multiplex PCR; TCRdb's version includes in-frame clones alone and lacks a portion of them. The sample lists 220,000 or so clones; around 84% were seen once. Sequenced input: PBMCs or T cells enriched from blood (not recorded which). The receptor source for this set is a woman aged 40-49 years who had recovered from COVID-19. Each CDR3 is given with its conserved first and last residue. The D gene is left open where the match is weak. Part of the rows lack a size; the others show once, few, many or a class for expanded clones.

NA	TRBV7-9	TRBJ2-4	NA	TGTGCCAGCAGCACCGGAGGCCAGGGGCTAGCCAAAAACATTCAGTACTTC	CASSTGGQGLAKNIQYF
NA	TRBV6-5	TRBJ1-4	TRBD1	TGTGCCAGCAGTTATAGGGGGCAGGATGGTGAAAAACTGTTTTTT	CASSYRGQDGEKLFF
NA	TRBV5-4	TRBJ1-2	NA	TGTGCCAGCAGCATGGACAGTAACTATGGCTACACCTTC	CASSMDSNYGYTF
NA	TRBV3-1/TRBV3-2	TRBJ1-1	NA	TGTGCCAGCAGCCAAGGTGGTCAGGGGACGCGAGCTTTCTTT	CASSQGGQGTRAFF
NA	TRBV19	TRBJ1-1	NA	TGTGCCAGTAGTATACTACAGCTGAACACTGAAGCTTTCTTT	CASSILQLNTEAFF
few	TRBV19	TRBJ1-4	TRBD1	TGTGCCAGTAGTCCTGGGACAGGGGGCGCCGAAAAACTGTTTTTT	CASSPGTGGAEKLFF
NA	TRBV7-9	TRBJ1-1	TRBD1	TGTGCCAGCAGCCCTCGGGGGTACAGGGGGGGCACTGAAGCTTTCTTT	CASSPRGYRGGTEAFF
NA	TRBV21-1	TRBJ2-3	NA	TGTGCCAGCAGCAAAGGTAAGGGGGGACAGGGTACGGATACGCAGTATTTT	CASSKGKGGQGTDTQYF
NA	TRBV18	TRBJ2-5	NA	TGTGCCAGCTCGCGCCCACTAGCTCCAGAGACCCAGTACTTC	CASSRPLAPETQYF
NA	TRBV11-3	TRBJ2-5	TRBD1	TGTGCCAGCAGCTTAGTAGGGACAGAAGCGACCCAGTACTTC	CASSLVGTEATQYF
few	TRBV7-2	TRBJ1-2	TRBD1	TGTGCCAGCAGCGAGGGACAGGGCCCTGGCTATGGCTACACCTTC	CASSEGQGPGYGYTF
NA	TRBV19	TRBJ1-2	TRBD1	TGTGCCAGTAGTATCGGACAGGTTGTGGGCTACACCTTC	CASSIGQVVGYTF
NA	TRBV5-1	TRBJ1-4	NA	TGCGCCAGCAGCGCTAACAGGGCCGAAAAACTGTTTTTT	CASSANRAEKLFF
NA	TRBV28	TRBJ2-1	NA	TGTGCCAGCAGACTCGACAGAGATTCTAATGAGCAGTTCTTC	CASRLDRDSNEQFF
NA	TRBV2	TRBJ1-6	TRBD1	TGTGCCAGCAGAGAGGGACAGGCTAGTAATTCACCCCTCCACTTT	CASREGQASNSPLHF